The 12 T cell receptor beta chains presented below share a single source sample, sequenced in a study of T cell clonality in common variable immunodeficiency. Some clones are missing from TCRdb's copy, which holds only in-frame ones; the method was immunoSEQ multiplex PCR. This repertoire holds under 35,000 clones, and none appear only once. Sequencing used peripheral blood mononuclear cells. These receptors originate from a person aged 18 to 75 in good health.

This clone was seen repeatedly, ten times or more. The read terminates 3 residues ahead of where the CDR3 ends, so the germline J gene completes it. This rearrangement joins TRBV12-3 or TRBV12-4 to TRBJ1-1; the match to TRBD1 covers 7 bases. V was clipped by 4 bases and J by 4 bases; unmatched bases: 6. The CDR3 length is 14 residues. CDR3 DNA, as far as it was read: TGTGCCAGCAGTTACGACACAGGGGCCACTGAA. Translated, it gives CASSYDTGATE. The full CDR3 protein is CASSYDTGATEAFF.

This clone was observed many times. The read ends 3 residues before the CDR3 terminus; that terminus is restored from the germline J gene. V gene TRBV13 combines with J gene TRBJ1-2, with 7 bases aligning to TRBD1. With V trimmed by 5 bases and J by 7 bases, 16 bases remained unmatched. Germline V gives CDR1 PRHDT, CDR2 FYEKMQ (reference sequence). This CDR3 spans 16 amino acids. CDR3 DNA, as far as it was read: TGTGCCAGCAGCCCCGTAGTTGCAGGGGGATGGGGTGGC. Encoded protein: CASSPVVAGGWGG. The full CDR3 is CASSPVVAGGWGGYTF. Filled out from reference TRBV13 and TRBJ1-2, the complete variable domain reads AAGVIQSPRHLIKEKRETATLKCYPIPRHDTVYWYQQGPGQDPQFLISFYEKMQSDKGSIPDRFSAQQFSDYHSELNMSSLELGDSALYFCASSPVVAGGWGGYTFGSGTRLTVV.

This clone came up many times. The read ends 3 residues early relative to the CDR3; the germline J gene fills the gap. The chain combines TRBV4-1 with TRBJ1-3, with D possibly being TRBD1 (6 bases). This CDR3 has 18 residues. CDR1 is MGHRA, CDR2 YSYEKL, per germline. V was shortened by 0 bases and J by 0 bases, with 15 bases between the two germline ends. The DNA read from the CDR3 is TGCGCCAGCAGCCAAGATTTCCGCAGGGGAATCTCTGGAAACACC. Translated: CASSQDFRRGISGNT. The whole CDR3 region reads CASSQDFRRGISGNTIYF.

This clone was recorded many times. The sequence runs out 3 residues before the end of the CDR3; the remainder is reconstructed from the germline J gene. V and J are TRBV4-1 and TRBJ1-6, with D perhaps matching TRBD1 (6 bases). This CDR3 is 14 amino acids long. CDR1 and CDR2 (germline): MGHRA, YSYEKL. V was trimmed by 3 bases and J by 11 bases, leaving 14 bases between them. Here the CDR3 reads CASSQATGWAPLHF. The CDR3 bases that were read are TGCGCCAGCAGCCAGGCTACAGGGTGGGCACCC.

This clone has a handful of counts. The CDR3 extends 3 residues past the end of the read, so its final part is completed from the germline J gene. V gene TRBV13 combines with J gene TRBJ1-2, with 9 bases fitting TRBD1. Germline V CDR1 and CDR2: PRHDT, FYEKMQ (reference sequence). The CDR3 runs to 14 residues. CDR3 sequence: CASSLGTGGGDYTF. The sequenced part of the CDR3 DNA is TGTGCCAGCAGCTTAGGGACAGGGGGAGGGGAC. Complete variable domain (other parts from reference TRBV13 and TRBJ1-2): AAGVIQSPRHLIKEKRETATLKCYPIPRHDTVYWYQQGPGQDPQFLISFYEKMQSDKGSIPDRFSAQQFSDYHSELNMSSLELGDSALYFCASSLGTGGGDYTFGSGTRLTVV.

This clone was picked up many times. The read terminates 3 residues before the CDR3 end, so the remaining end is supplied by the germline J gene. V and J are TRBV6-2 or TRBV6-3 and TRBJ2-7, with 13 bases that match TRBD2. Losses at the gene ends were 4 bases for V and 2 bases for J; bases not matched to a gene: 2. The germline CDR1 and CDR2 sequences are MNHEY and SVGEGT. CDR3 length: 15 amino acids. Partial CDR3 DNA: TGTGCCAGCAGTTCCGGACTAGCGGGAGCCTACGAG. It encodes CASSSGLAGAYE. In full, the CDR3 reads CASSSGLAGAYEQYF.

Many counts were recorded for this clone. CDR3 loop: CASSLEGGADTIYF. CDR3 bases read: TGCGCCAGCAGCTTGGAAGGGGGCGCGGACACC. The rearrangement joins TRBV5-1 to TRBJ1-3, with 7 bases fitting TRBD1. The read is 3 residues too short to cover the CDR3 end, so that end is filled in from the germline J gene. Germline V gene lookup returns CDR1 SGHRS and CDR2 YFSETQ. The CDR3 totals 14 residues. The J segment lost 8 bases and the V segment lost 0 bases, leaving 5 bases of the junction unmatched.

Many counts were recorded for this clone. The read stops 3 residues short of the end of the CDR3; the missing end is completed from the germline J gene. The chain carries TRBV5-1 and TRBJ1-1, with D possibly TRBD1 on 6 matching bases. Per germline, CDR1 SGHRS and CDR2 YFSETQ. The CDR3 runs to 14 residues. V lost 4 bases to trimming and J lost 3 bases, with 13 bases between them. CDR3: CASSQRGRDTEAFF. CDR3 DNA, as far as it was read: TGCGCCAGCAGCCAAAGGGGGAGGGACACTGAA.

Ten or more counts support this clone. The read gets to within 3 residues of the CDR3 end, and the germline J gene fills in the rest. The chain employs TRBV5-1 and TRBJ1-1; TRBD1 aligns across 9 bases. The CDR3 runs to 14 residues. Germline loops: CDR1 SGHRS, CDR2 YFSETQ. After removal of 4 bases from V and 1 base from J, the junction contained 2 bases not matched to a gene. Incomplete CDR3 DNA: TGCGCCAGCAGCGCGGACAGGGGGAACACTGAA. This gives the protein CASSADRGNTE. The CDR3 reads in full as CASSADRGNTEAFF.

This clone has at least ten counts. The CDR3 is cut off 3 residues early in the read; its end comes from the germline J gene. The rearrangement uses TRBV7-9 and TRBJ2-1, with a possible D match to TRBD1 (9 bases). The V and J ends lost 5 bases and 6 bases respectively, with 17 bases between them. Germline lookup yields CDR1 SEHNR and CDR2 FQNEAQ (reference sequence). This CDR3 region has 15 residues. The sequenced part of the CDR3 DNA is TGTGCCAGCAGCCCGGGGGGGACAGGGAGCAATGAG. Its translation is CASSPGGTGSNE. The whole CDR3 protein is CASSPGGTGSNEQFF.

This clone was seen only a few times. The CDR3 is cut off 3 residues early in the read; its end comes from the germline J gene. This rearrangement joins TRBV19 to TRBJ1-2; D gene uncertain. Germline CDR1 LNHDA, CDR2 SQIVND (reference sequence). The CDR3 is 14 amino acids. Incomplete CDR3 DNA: TGTGCCAGTAGCCCCATCTGGGCTCACAATGAC. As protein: CASSPIWAHND. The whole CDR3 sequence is CASSPIWAHNDYTF.

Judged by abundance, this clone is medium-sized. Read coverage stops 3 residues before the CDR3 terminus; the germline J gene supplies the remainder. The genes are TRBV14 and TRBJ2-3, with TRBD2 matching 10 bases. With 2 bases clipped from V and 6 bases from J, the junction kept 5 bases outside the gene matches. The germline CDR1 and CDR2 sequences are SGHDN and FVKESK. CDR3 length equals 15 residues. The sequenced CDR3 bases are TGTGCCAGCAGCCAACTAGCGGGAGTAGTTGATACG. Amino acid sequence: CASSQLAGVVDT. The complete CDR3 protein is CASSQLAGVVDTQYF. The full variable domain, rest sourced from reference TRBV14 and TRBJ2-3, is EAGVTQFPSHSVIEKGQTVTLRCDPISGHDNLYWYRRVMGKEIKFLLHFVKESKQDESGMPNNRFLAERTGGTYSTLKVQPAELEDSGVYFCASSQLAGVVDTQYFGPGTRLTVL.